This TCR beta chain was identified during a study of blood T cell repertoires in COVID-19. Study at large: Whether acute or convalescent, the COVID-19 samples came from the United States, Italy and Spain. The analysed material was cDNA or gDNA that came from T cells, B-cell-depleted T cells, or PBMCs.

V was cut by 4 bases and J by 9 bases, with 12 bases left in between. The CDR3 extends over 13 amino acids. Germline V lookup: CDR1 LNHDA, CDR2 SQIVND (reference sequence). Under the authors' procedure: The authors estimated nucleated cell counts from reference gene primer amplification. Assay used: immunoSEQ multiplex PCR; TCRdb lists only in-frame clones, some missing. V and J calls and clone size follow that table, whereas D and trimming were derived from the DNA. Seen here are some 200,000 clones, 80% observed once, and the top ten hold 4.5% to 7%. The chain has TRBV19 and TRBJ2-2; no clear D gene. Specimen: peripheral blood. The clonotype comes from a woman between 70 and 85 years old with acute or convalescent COVID-19. The chain's CDR3 is CASSTRGLRELFF. CDR3 sequence (DNA): TGTGCCAGTAGTACCCGCGGATTACGGGAGCTGTTTTTT.